Following are 25 T cell receptor beta chains from one sample sequenced in a study of long-term antiretroviral therapy in people with HIV (dated by TCRdb to about 2022). The immunoSEQ hsTCRB v3.0 assay was used at survey level resolution to sequence the TRB variable region. TCRdb retrieved this table from immuneACCESS and kept in-frame rearrangements only. Not all clones are present; in checked studies, unresolved V genes account for under half, and no reason is known for the remainder. Recorded for this sample are approximately 18,000 clones; 79% of them occurred a single time. The ten biggest clones cover under 14% of the sample. Material: unsorted PBMCs, obtained 2.3 years after starting antiretroviral therapy. Source of these receptors: a woman between 40 and 50 years old with HIV.

The CDR3 nucleotides read TGTGCCAGTACCTATTGGGCGTCTATTGGGAGCTCTGGAAACACCATATATTTT. Protein sequence: CASTYWASIGSSGNTIYF. The chain links TRBV19 to TRBJ1-3; D is uncertain. The V and J ends lost 7 bases and 0 bases respectively, with 22 bases between them. From germline, CDR1 is LNHDA and CDR2 SQIVND (reference sequence). The CDR3 loop spans 18 amino acids.

V usage is TRBV4-3 and J usage is TRBJ1-1; 10 nucleotides agree with TRBD1. The CDR3 sequence is 14 residues long. J lost 8 bases, V lost 1 base, and 4 bases had no gene match. Per germline, CDR1 LGHNA and CDR2 YSLEER. CDR3 nucleotide sequence: TGCGCCAGCAGCCAAGGGGGACAGGGGAGAGAAGCTTTCTTT. Translation: CASSQGGQGREAFF.

J is TRBJ1-1 and V is TRBV11-2, with a weak D call TRBD1 (5 bases). The CDR3 runs 15 residues. V was clipped by 7 bases and J by 4 bases, with 19 bases between them. Germline V gene data show CDR1 as SGHAT and CDR2 as FQNNGV. The CDR3 loop reads CASTPAPSTGTEAFF. CDR3 in DNA: TGTGCCAGCACCCCGGCTCCGTCTACAGGCACTGAAGCTTTCTTT.

The chain employs TRBV30 and TRBJ1-1, with TRBD1 as a possible D gene (5 bases). The CDR3 has 14 residues. The ends were cut back, 0 bases at V and 6 bases at J, with 14 bases in the middle. Germline loops: CDR1 GTSNPN, CDR2 SVGIG (reference sequence). The CDR3 loop is CAWSVLGWGAEAFF. In nucleotides, the CDR3 is TGTGCCTGGAGTGTATTAGGGTGGGGGGCTGAAGCTTTCTTT.

This clone has a single count. J is TRBJ2-5 and V is TRBV2; D remains unclear. V shed 5 bases and J shed 2 bases, with 3 bases lying between them. There are 11 residues in the CDR3. In germline, CDR1 is SNHLY, CDR2 FYNNEI. Written as DNA, the CDR3 is TGTGCCAGCAGTCAACAAGAGACCCAGTACTTC. Encoded protein: CASSQQETQYF.

The J gene is TRBJ2-5, the V gene TRBV20-1; D is unresolved. The V and J ends lost 3 bases and 5 bases respectively, with 7 bases between them. Germline lookup yields CDR1 DFQATT and CDR2 SNEGSKA (reference sequence). The CDR3 is made up of 11 amino acids. This chain's CDR3 is CSASVGETQYF. The CDR3 bases are TGCAGTGCTAGTGTAGGCGAGACCCAGTACTTC.

The genes are TRBV5-5 and TRBJ1-1; D gene ambiguous. Germline assignment: CDR1 SGHKS and CDR2 YYEKEE (reference sequence). V dropped 4 bases and J dropped 3 bases, with 10 bases sitting between them. This CDR3 region has 13 residues. CDR3 region: CASSRSGDTEAFF. The CDR3 nucleotides are TGTGCCAGCAGCCGCTCCGGGGACACTGAAGCTTTCTTT.

In this sample, this clone turned up a few times. The chain combines TRBV5-1 with TRBJ2-7; 8 bases match TRBD2. V dropped 1 base and J dropped 2; count of bases not matched to a gene: 2. This CDR3 is built from 14 residues. Germline-derived CDR1 and CDR2 are SGHRS and YFSETQ. The CDR3 loop is CASSLYGGAYEQYF. The DNA of the CDR3 is TGCGCCAGCAGCTTGTACGGGGGGGCCTACGAGCAGTACTTC.

The J gene is TRBJ2-5, the V gene TRBV2, with TRBD2 identical over 8 bases. The V and J ends lost 1 base and 5 bases, in that order; junction bases with no gene match: 3. The CDR3 sequence is 14 residues long. In germline, CDR1 is SNHLY, CDR2 FYNNEI. In nucleotides, the CDR3 is TGTGCCAGCAGTGAAGGAGCGGGAGAGGAGACCCAGTACTTC. This gives the protein CASSEGAGEETQYF. Looking up the rest from reference TRBV2 and TRBJ2-5 gives the full variable domain: EPEVTQTPSHQVTQMGQEVILRCVPISNHLYFYWYRQILGQKVEFLVSFYNNEISEKSEIFDDQFSVERPDGSNFTLKIRSTKLEDSAMYFCASSEGAGEETQYFGPGTRLLVL.

The CDR3 loop reads CASSHGGNTIYF. DNA for the CDR3: TGTGCCAGCAGCCACGGTGGAAACACCATATATTTT. V is TRBV7-6 and J is TRBJ1-3; D is unclear. The germline V gene has CDR1 SGHVS and CDR2 FNYEAQ. The CDR3 covers 12 residues. The germline V and J ends were trimmed by 5 bases and 3 bases, with 5 bases remaining between them. The whole variable domain, filled in from reference TRBV7-6 and TRBJ1-3, reads GAGVSQSPRYKVTKRGQDVALRCDPISGHVSLYWYRQALGQGPEFLTYFNYEAQQDKSGLPNDRFSAERPEGSISTLTIQRTEQRDSAMYRCASSHGGNTIYFGEGSWLTVV.

The chain is built from TRBV7-9 and TRBJ2-6, with D possibly TRBD2 on 5 matching bases. The V gene's germline CDR1 is SEHNR and CDR2 FQNEAQ (reference sequence). CDR3 length: 15 amino acids. V shed 4 bases and J shed 0 bases, with 7 bases lying between them. The CDR3 DNA reads as TGTGCCAGCAGCTCGGGGTTCTCTGGGGCCAACGTCCTGACTTTC. Translating it yields CASSSGFSGANVLTF.

In its sample, this clone was seen a few times. The rearrangement joins TRBV2 to TRBJ1-2; no clear D. The CDR3 length is 13 residues. The ends were cut back, 5 bases at V and 2 bases at J, with 9 bases in the middle. Germline CDR1 SNHLY, CDR2 FYNNEI. CDR3 nucleotides: TGTGCCAGCAGTCGAGACAAGAACTATGGCTACACCTTC. This encodes CASSRDKNYGYTF.

The CDR3 loop is CASSTGQGNTEAFF. The CDR3 DNA follows: TGCGCCAGCAGCACGGGACAGGGGAACACTGAAGCTTTCTTT. This rearrangement joins TRBV4-1 to TRBJ1-1; 9 nucleotides agree with TRBD1. This CDR3 has 14 residues. Unmatched junction bases numbered 2, after V lost 5 bases and J lost 1 base. The germline gives CDR1 MGHRA, CDR2 YSYEKL.

This clone was seen once. The chain uses TRBV30 and TRBJ2-7; 10 nucleotides line up with TRBD2. CDR3 length: 17 amino acids. Germline V CDR1 and CDR2: GTSNPN, SVGIG (reference sequence). Trimming at V came to 0 bases and at J to 3 bases, leaving 11 bases not matched to a gene. The DNA for the CDR3 is TGTGCCTGGAGTGTAATGCGGACTAGCGGACGACTCTACGAGCAGTACTTC. Its protein is CAWSVMRTSGRLYEQYF.

V usage is TRBV30 and J usage is TRBJ2-1, with D unclear. CDR1 and CDR2 (germline): GTSNPN, SVGIG (reference sequence). The germline V and J ends were trimmed by 1 base and 8 bases, with 9 bases remaining between them. The CDR3 loop spans 12 amino acids. The CDR3 here is CAWSAPGYEQFF. The CDR3 bases are TGTGCCTGGAGTGCCCCGGGTTATGAGCAGTTCTTC.

There are a few counts of this clone. CDR3 DNA sequence: TGTGCCAGCAGCTTAGACAGGGGATCCGGAAACACCATATATTTT. Translating gives CASSLDRGSGNTIYF. The chain links TRBV7-6 to TRBJ1-3, with 7 bases that match TRBD1. The CDR3 length is 15 residues. Per the germline V gene, CDR1 is SGHVS and CDR2 is FNYEAQ. Germline trimming cut 1 base from V and 4 bases from J; bases unmatched to any gene: 4.

The gene calls are TRBV6-5 and TRBJ1-2; D is unclear. Trimming removed 0 bases from V and 3 bases from J, with 8 bases in between. This CDR3 is built from 14 residues. CDR1 and CDR2 (germline): MNHEY, SVGAGI. The CDR3 spells CASSYSGGHYGYTF. The CDR3 region has the DNA TGTGCCAGCAGTTACTCAGGCGGACACTATGGCTACACCTTC.

Only a few counts were recorded for this clone. The chain couples TRBV10-2 to TRBJ1-4; a weak D match, TRBD1 (6 bases). The germline V gene has CDR1 WSHSY and CDR2 SAAADI. The CDR3 is 14 residues long. V dropped 6 bases and J dropped 6 bases, with 14 bases sitting between them. CDR3 region: CASSDSGADEKLFF. The DNA of the CDR3 is TGCGCCAGCAGCGATTCAGGGGCGGATGAAAAACTGTTTTTT.

The chain joins TRBV7-9 to TRBJ1-3; D possibly corresponds to TRBD1 (6 bases). The CDR3 is 16 amino acids. The V end was cut by 3 bases, the J end by 4 bases, with 16 bases between. CDR1 and CDR2 from the germline V gene are SEHNR and FQNEAQ (reference sequence). CDR3 sequence (DNA): TGTGCCAGCAGCTTGTTCTCCGGGACACTGGGAAACACCATATATTTT. It yields the protein CASSLFSGTLGNTIYF.

This chain connects TRBV10-3 to TRBJ1-1, with a tentative D call TRBD1 (6 bases). This CDR3 comprises 15 residues. CDR1 and CDR2 from the germline V gene are ENHRY and SYGVKD. Trimming shortened V by 4 bases and J by 4 bases, and 16 bases separated the two germline ends. CDR3 amino acids: CAISGAPRGATEAFF. CDR3 DNA: TGTGCCATCAGTGGAGCCCCCAGGGGAGCCACTGAAGCTTTCTTT.

Only one count was recorded for this clone. V and J are TRBV19 and TRBJ2-7; D is possibly TRBD1 (5 bases). V was trimmed by 5 bases and J by 0 bases, leaving 8 bases between them. CDR1 is LNHDA and CDR2 is SQIVND in the germline V gene (reference sequence). CDR3 length: 13 amino acids. CDR3 sequence reads: CASSQGVSYEQYF. The CDR3 DNA follows: TGTGCCAGTAGTCAAGGGGTCTCCTACGAGCAGTACTTC.

The rearrangement joins TRBV10-3 to TRBJ1-3; D gene uncertain. The CDR3 is 15 residues long. CDR1 is ENHRY and CDR2 is SYGVKD in the germline V gene. The V and J ends lost 0 bases and 0 bases respectively, with 6 bases between them. In DNA, the CDR3 is TGTGCCATCAGTGAGTCGGGGTCCTCTGGAAACACCATATATTTT. This sequence encodes CAISESGSSGNTIYF.

J is TRBJ1-1 and V is TRBV28; no clear D gene. The CDR3 has 14 amino acids. In germline, CDR1 is MDHEN, CDR2 SYDVKM. V lost 3 bases and J lost 1, with 9 bases in between. DNA for the CDR3: TGTGCCAGCAGTTTTTCGGGCCAGAACACTGAAGCTTTCTTT. This sequence encodes CASSFSGQNTEAFF. The full variable domain, with the rest looked up from reference TRBV28 and TRBJ1-1, is DVKVTQSSRYLVKRTGEKVFLECVQDMDHENMFWYRQDPGLGLRLIYFSYDVKMKEKGDIPEGYSVSREKKERFSLILESASTNQTSMYLCASSFSGQNTEAFFGQGTRLTVV.

The chain couples TRBV4-1 to TRBJ2-3; no reliable D call. This CDR3 spans 15 amino acids. V was trimmed by 2 bases and J by 0 bases, leaving 9 bases between them. CDR1 is MGHRA and CDR2 is YSYEKL in the germline V gene. CDR3 sequence: CASSQNSRSTDTQYF. The CDR3 region has the DNA TGCGCCAGCAGCCAAAACTCGCGGAGCACAGATACGCAGTATTTT.

The rearrangement uses TRBV5-1 and TRBJ1-1; TRBD1 matches at 9 bases. Germline V gives CDR1 SGHRS, CDR2 YFSETQ. V gave up 2 bases and J gave up 4 bases; unmatched junction bases: 3. This CDR3 has 14 residues. This CDR3 reads CASSFDRGVTEAFF. In nucleotides, the CDR3 is TGCGCCAGCAGCTTTGACAGGGGGGTCACTGAAGCTTTCTTT.